This T cell receptor (beta chain) originates from a study of shared clonotypes between healthy human individuals. Study context: Three plates each covered CD4 naive and memory; CD8 naive two, CD8 memory one.

The CDR3 has 16 amino acids. The germline V and J ends were trimmed by 5 bases and 3 bases, with 20 bases remaining between them. CDR1 and CDR2 from the germline V gene are SGHTA and FQGNSA. Evenly divided among several immunoSEQ plates was the genomic DNA of each subset. Libraries were prepared by immunoSEQ multiplex PCR; TCRdb keeps only in-frame clonotypes and omits some of them. The sample has around 2,000,000 clones; roughly 96% are singletons. Sequencing used naive CD4+ T cells sorted from blood. Subset reported: CD45RA+ positively selected. The chain employs TRBV7-2 and TRBJ2-7, with D maybe TRBD1 (7 bases). The source is a man aged 18 to 29 in good health. This CDR3 is CASSGQGRQGGYEQYF. CDR3 in DNA: TGTGCCAGCAGCGGACAAGGTCGACAGGGAGGCTACGAGCAGTACTTC.